These 31 T cell receptor beta chains originate from one sample sequenced in a study of T cells after yellow fever vaccination. TCRdb called the 5' RACE reads again in MiXCR, with one record for every CDR3 protein. Of roughly 340,000 distinct CDR3 sequences listed, around 4.1% are singletons. Sequencing used PBMCs, obtained 5 days after the yellow fever booster vaccination. All receptors come from a man aged 18 to 30 who received the YFV17D yellow fever vaccine.

This clonotype was picked up many times. V usage is TRBV9 and J usage is TRBJ2-5; D remains unclear. Trimming stripped 0 bases from V and 2 bases from J, with 8 bases between. The CDR3 consists of 14 residues. From germline, CDR1 is SGDLS and CDR2 YYNGEE. The CDR3 loop reads CASSVANSQETQYF. The DNA of the CDR3 is TGTGCCAGCAGCGTAGCTAACAGTCAAGAGACCCAGTACTTC.

The genes are TRBV4-3 and TRBJ1-1; 7 nucleotides align to TRBD1. The CDR3 is made up of 16 amino acids. The germline V gene has CDR1 LGHNA and CDR2 YSLEER. With 4 bases clipped from V and 1 base from J, the junction kept 9 bases outside the gene matches. The CDR3 spells CASSPSPGQKNTEAFF. CDR3 DNA sequence: TGCGCCAGCAGCCCTTCGCCGGGACAGAAGAACACTGAAGCTTTCTTT.

This sequence joins TRBV7-9 and TRBJ2-7; TRBD2 matches at 12 bases. CDR1 is SEHNR and CDR2 is FQNEAQ in the germline V gene (reference sequence). This CDR3 has 14 amino acids. V was clipped by 6 bases and J by 6 bases; unmatched bases: 6. The CDR3: CASSPPGLAGEQYV. The DNA of the CDR3 is TGTGCCAGCAGTCCTCCGGGACTAGCGGGCGAGCAGTACGTC.

This clonotype turned up a few times. V usage is TRBV7-3 and J usage is TRBJ2-7; D could derive from TRBD1 or TRBD2 (5 bases each). Germline values: CDR1 SGHTA, CDR2 FQGTGA. This CDR3 has 16 amino acids. The ends were cut back, 4 bases at V and 1 base at J, with 17 bases in the middle. The CDR3 nucleotides read TGTGCCAGCAGCTCGAGACAGAGGGCATGGTCCTACGAGCAGTACGTC. This translates into CASSSRQRAWSYEQYV.

The genes are TRBV2 and TRBJ2-5; the D gene could be TRBD1 or TRBD2 (5 bases each). The CDR3 has 13 residues. Germline CDR1 is SNHLY and CDR2 is FYNNEI. V dropped 4 bases and J dropped 1 base, with 7 bases sitting between them. The CDR3 is CASSGDGQETQYF. CDR3 sequence (DNA): TGTGCCAGCAGTGGGGACGGCCAAGAGACCCAGTACTTC.

This clonotype was recorded at least ten times. The chain is built from TRBV4-3 and TRBJ1-2; 8 bases align to TRBD1. Trimming at V came to 4 bases and at J to 3 bases, leaving 1 base not matched to a gene. The V gene's germline CDR1 is LGHNA and CDR2 YSLEER. There are 13 residues in the CDR3. The CDR3 bases are TGCGCCAGCAGCCGGGACAGGCACTATGGCTACACCTTC. Translated, it gives CASSRDRHYGYTF.

This clonotype came up a few times. The chain links TRBV30 to TRBJ1-4, with D tentatively TRBD1 (5 bases). This CDR3 spans 14 amino acids. Trimming took off 0 bases at V and 8 bases at J, with 13 bases between the two ends. Germline V lookup: CDR1 GTSNPN, CDR2 SVGIG (reference sequence). CDR3 protein: CAWSVGMGREKLFF. CDR3 nucleotides: TGTGCCTGGAGTGTGGGAATGGGACGGGAAAAACTGTTTTTT. The full variable domain, rest sourced from reference TRBV30 and TRBJ1-4, is SQTIHQWPATLVQPVGSPLSLECTVEGTSNPNLYWYRQAAGRGLQLLFYSVGIGQISSEVPQNLSASRPQDRQFILSSKKLLLSDSGFYLCAWSVGMGREKLFFGSGTQLSVL.

This clonotype has at least ten counts. The J gene is TRBJ1-2, the V gene TRBV7-2; TRBD1 is a possible D gene (6 bases). Per the germline V gene, CDR1 is SGHTA and CDR2 is FQGNSA. V was clipped by 1 base and J by 8 bases, with 20 bases between them. The length of the CDR3 is 16 residues. CDR3 loop: CASSLVAGGQVLGYTF. The CDR3 region has the DNA TGTGCCAGCAGCTTAGTGGCTGGGGGGCAAGTACTCGGCTACACCTTC.

As DNA, the CDR3 is TGTGCCACCAGCAGAGAGGGTGGAGCGGGGGTGGAGACCCAGTACTTC. This translates into CATSREGGAGVETQYF. The chain links TRBV15 to TRBJ2-5; TRBD2 matches at 8 bases. Germline-derived CDR1 and CDR2 are LNHNV and YYDKDF (reference sequence). Losses at the gene ends were 0 bases for V and 5 bases for J; bases not matched to a gene: 8. The CDR3 runs 16 residues.

The chain recombines TRBV4-1 with TRBJ2-5; D is tentatively TRBD1 or TRBD2 (5 bases each). The V end lost 4 bases, the J end lost 0 bases, and 15 bases lay between the germline ends. The CDR3 runs 16 residues. Germline values: CDR1 MGHRA, CDR2 YSYEKL. The CDR3 DNA reads as TGCGCCAGCAGCCTGGACATGGCGGGCCACCAAGAGACCCAGTACTTC. As protein: CASSLDMAGHQETQYF.

This clonotype occurred a few times. The chain uses TRBV5-5 and TRBJ2-7; D is unresolved. CDR3 length equals 15 residues. Deletions cut 0 bases from V and 1 base from J, with 11 bases between. Looked up from germline, CDR1 is SGHKS and CDR2 is YYEKEE (reference sequence). This CDR3 is CASSLGHASSYEQYF. The CDR3 coding sequence is TGTGCCAGCAGCTTGGGGCATGCGTCGTCCTACGAGCAGTACTTC.

In this sample, this clonotype turned up a few times. This chain connects TRBV7-9 to TRBJ1-2; D gene uncertain. Trimming removed 5 bases at V and 6 bases at J, with 13 bases between. This CDR3 region has 13 residues. Germline assignment: CDR1 SEHNR and CDR2 FQNEAQ (reference sequence). In DNA form, the CDR3 reads TGTGCCAGCAGCCCTAGCAACCAGGATGGCTACACCTTC. Its translation is CASSPSNQDGYTF.

The chain combines TRBV29-1 with TRBJ2-7, with D perhaps being TRBD1 or TRBD2 (7 bases each). Germline V CDR1 and CDR2: SQVTM, ANQGSEA. This CDR3 is 13 amino acids long. Trimming removed 4 bases from V and 0 bases from J, with 10 bases in between. CDR3 loop: CSVAGGGSYEQYF. CDR3 coding DNA: TGCAGCGTTGCAGGGGGGGGCTCCTACGAGCAGTACTTC.

This clonotype appeared a few times. The genes are TRBV6-5 and TRBJ1-2, with 7 bases identical to TRBD1. The germline V gene has CDR1 MNHEY and CDR2 SVGAGI. V shed 6 bases and J 8 bases; nucleotides not matched to a gene: 6. This CDR3 is 12 amino acids long. CDR3 DNA sequence: TGTGCCAGCAGACCACAGGGGAGAGGCTACACCTTC. Translated: CASRPQGRGYTF.

This chain joins TRBV27 and TRBJ2-7, with no clear D. The V end lost 6 bases, the J end lost 5 bases, and 14 bases lay between the germline ends. This CDR3 is built from 13 residues. Per the germline V gene, CDR1 is MNHEY and CDR2 is SMNVEV (reference sequence). CDR3 region: CASRGGLGHEQYV. CDR3 nucleotides: TGTGCCAGCAGGGGCGGTCTGGGCCACGAGCAGTACGTC.

The chain uses TRBV6-2 or TRBV6-3 and TRBJ2-5, with D possibly TRBD1 on 6 matching bases. The CDR3 is 18 residues long. In germline, CDR1 is MNHEY, CDR2 SVGEGT. The germline V and J ends were trimmed by 2 bases and 0 bases, with 19 bases remaining between them. The CDR3 region has the DNA TGTGCCAGCAGTTACGAGGTCACGGACAGTTCACACCAAGAGACCCAGTACTTC. Translating it yields CASSYEVTDSSHQETQYF.

This clonotype was observed a handful of times. This chain connects TRBV7-2 to TRBJ2-1, with D maybe TRBD1 (5 bases). This CDR3 spans 13 amino acids. Trimming cost V 5 bases and J 3 bases, with 8 bases left between them. Germline V gene data show CDR1 as SGHTA and CDR2 as FQGNSA. The CDR3 protein is CASSRRDYNEQFF. The CDR3 region has the DNA TGTGCCAGCAGCCGCAGGGACTACAATGAGCAGTTCTTC.

The gene calls are TRBV6-5 and TRBJ1-6, with D perhaps TRBD1 (6 bases). CDR1 and CDR2 from the germline V gene are MNHEY and SVGAGI. The V end was cut by 4 bases, the J end by 7 bases, with 11 bases between. The CDR3 covers 14 residues. CDR3: CASSWGGRNSPLHF. CDR3 DNA sequence: TGTGCCAGCAGTTGGGGGGGCCGAAATTCACCCCTCCACTTT.

About this clonotype: One end of the junction varies from germline; a read error may be responsible. V gene TRBV5-1 combines with J gene TRBJ2-5, with unresolved D. In germline, CDR1 is SGHRS, CDR2 YFSETQ. CDR3 size: 14 residues. CDR3 bases: TGCGCCAGCAGACCCGCCCCGGTTTGGCGGAGATCTGACTTC. Translated: CASRPAPVWRRSDF.

Only a few counts were recorded for this clonotype. The CDR3 loop is CASSIWTSGAGGELFF. CDR3 sequence (DNA): TGTGCCAGCAGTATTTGGACTAGCGGGGCCGGGGGGGAGCTGTTTTTT. The chain combines TRBV6-5 with TRBJ2-2, with 12 bases fitting TRBD2. Germline trimming cut 5 bases from V and 8 bases from J; bases unmatched to any gene: 9. The CDR3 consists of 16 residues. The germline CDR1 and CDR2 sequences are MNHEY and SVGAGI.

This clonotype has at least ten counts. The rearrangement uses TRBV3-2 and TRBJ1-5. TRBV3-2 is termed a pseudogene. The CDR3 length is 12 residues. The CDR3 DNA reads TGTGCCAGCAGCCAAGACAATCAGCCCCAGCATTTT. Its translation is CASSQDNQPQHF.

The chain joins TRBV12-3 or TRBV12-4 to TRBJ1-5; D is unclear. V shed 3 bases and J shed 7 bases, with 16 bases lying between them. This CDR3 spans 15 amino acids. This CDR3 is CASSFSAAASQPQHF. Written as DNA, the CDR3 is TGTGCCAGCAGTTTTTCGGCGGCCGCGAGCCAGCCCCAGCATTTT.

This clonotype was counted a few times. This rearrangement joins TRBV12-3 or TRBV12-4 to TRBJ1-2, with a tentative D call TRBD1 (6 bases). This CDR3 contains 14 residues. Deletions cut 10 bases from V and 8 bases from J, with 23 bases between. The CDR3 DNA sequence: TGTGCCATCCTCGGGGGGCGACTTTCGAGGGGCTACACCTTC. Translated: CAILGGRLSRGYTF.

This clonotype was found a few times. This sequence joins TRBV7-3 and TRBJ2-1; the D gene is possibly TRBD2 (6 bases). The length of the CDR3 is 13 residues. V lost 5 bases and J lost 6, with 11 bases in between. Germline V gene data show CDR1 as SGHTA and CDR2 as FQGTGA. DNA for the CDR3: TGTGCCAGCAGCCGCGGGACGGCCAATGAGCAGTTCTTC. It encodes CASSRGTANEQFF.

Ten or more counts support this clonotype. The J gene is TRBJ2-3, the V gene TRBV12-3 or TRBV12-4; the D is unclear. The V and J ends lost 7 bases and 3 bases respectively, with 11 bases between them. This CDR3 has 13 residues. CDR3 sequence reads: CASTPRETDTQYF. The DNA for the CDR3 is TGTGCCAGCACCCCGCGAGAAACAGATACGCAGTATTTT.

V and J are TRBV6-1 and TRBJ1-2, with TRBD1 matching 7 bases. The V and J ends lost 2 bases and 8 bases, in that order; junction bases with no gene match: 11. CDR1 is MNHNS, CDR2 SASEGT, per germline. The CDR3 covers 15 residues. The CDR3 loop reads CASSENSWDSGGYTF. Here the CDR3 DNA reads TGTGCCAGCAGTGAAAATAGTTGGGACAGTGGAGGCTACACCTTC.

This clonotype has at least ten counts. The V gene is TRBV11-1, the J gene TRBJ2-1; D perhaps matches TRBD2 (6 bases). The ends were cut back, 5 bases at V and 11 bases at J, with 10 bases in the middle. The CDR3 covers 11 residues. Germline CDR1 SGHAT, CDR2 FQDESV (reference sequence). CDR3 coding DNA: TGTGCCAGCAGCATCCGGGAGAAGCAGTTCTTC. This gives the protein CASSIREKQFF. Based on the CDR3 plus reference TRBV11-1 and TRBJ2-1, the full variable domain is EAEVAQSPRYKITEKSQAVAFWCDPISGHATLYWYRQILGQGPELLVQFQDESVVDDSQLPKDRFSAERLKGVDSTLKIQPAELGDSAMYLCASSIREKQFFGPGTRLTVL.

This clonotype was seen repeatedly, ten times or more. The chain uses TRBV6-5 and TRBJ1-2; maybe TRBD1 (5 bases). Germline CDR1 is MNHEY and CDR2 is SVGAGI. Trimming shortened V by 5 bases and J by 2 bases, and 9 bases separated the two germline ends. The CDR3 has 13 residues. The CDR3 coding sequence is TGTGCCAGCAGTATTCAGGGAAACTATGGCTACACCTTC. As protein: CASSIQGNYGYTF.

This clonotype came up many times. J is TRBJ1-1 and V is TRBV7-2, with D uncertain. This CDR3 is built from 13 residues. CDR1 and CDR2 from the germline V gene are SGHTA and FQGNSA. With 1 base removed from V and 0 bases from J, the gap between germline ends came to 3 bases. This CDR3 reads CASSLEMNTEAFF. The CDR3 bases are TGTGCCAGCAGCTTAGAAATGAACACTGAAGCTTTCTTT.

This clonotype was picked up a small number of times. This rearrangement joins TRBV7-2 to TRBJ2-5, with D tentatively TRBD2 (5 bases). The germline V gene encodes CDR1 SGHTA and CDR2 FQGNSA. This CDR3 region has 14 residues. V shed 2 bases and J shed 5 bases, with 12 bases lying between them. CDR3 nucleotide sequence: TGTGCCAGCAGCTTATATGTGGCTAGCGAGACCCAGTACTTC. This sequence encodes CASSLYVASETQYF.

A few counts support this clonotype. The chain uses TRBV5-6 and TRBJ2-7; TRBD1 might be the D (6 bases). Trimming cost V 4 bases and J 3 bases, with 14 bases left between them. The V gene's germline CDR1 is SGHDT and CDR2 YYEEEE. CDR3 length: 14 residues. CDR3 loop: CASSHNRDDYEQYV. The DNA for the CDR3 is TGTGCCAGCAGCCACAACAGGGACGACTACGAGCAGTACGTC.